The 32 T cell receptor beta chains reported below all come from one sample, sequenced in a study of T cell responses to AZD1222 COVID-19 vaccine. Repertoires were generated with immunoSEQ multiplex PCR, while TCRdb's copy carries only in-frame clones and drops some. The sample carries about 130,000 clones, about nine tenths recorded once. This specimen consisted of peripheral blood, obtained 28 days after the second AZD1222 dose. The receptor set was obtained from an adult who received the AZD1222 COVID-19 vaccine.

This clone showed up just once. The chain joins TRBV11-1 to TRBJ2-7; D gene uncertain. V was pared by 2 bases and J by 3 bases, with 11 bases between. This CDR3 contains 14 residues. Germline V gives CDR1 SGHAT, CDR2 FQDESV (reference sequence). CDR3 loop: CASSLLADLYEQYF. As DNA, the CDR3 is TGTGCCAGCAGCTTATTGGCAGACCTCTACGAGCAGTACTTC.

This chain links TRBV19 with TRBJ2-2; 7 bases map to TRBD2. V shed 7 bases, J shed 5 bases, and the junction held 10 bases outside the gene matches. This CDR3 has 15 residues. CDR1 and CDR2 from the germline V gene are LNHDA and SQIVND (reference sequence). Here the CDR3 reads CASIRSGGRTGELFF. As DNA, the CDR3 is TGTGCCAGTATCAGATCGGGCGGGAGAACCGGGGAGCTGTTTTTT.

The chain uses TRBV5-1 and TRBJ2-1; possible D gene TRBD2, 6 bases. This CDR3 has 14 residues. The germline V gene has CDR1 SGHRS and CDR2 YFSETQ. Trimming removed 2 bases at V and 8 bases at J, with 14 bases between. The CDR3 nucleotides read TGCGCCAGCAGCTTCGCGGGACTCATGGATGAGCAGTTCTTC. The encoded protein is CASSFAGLMDEQFF.

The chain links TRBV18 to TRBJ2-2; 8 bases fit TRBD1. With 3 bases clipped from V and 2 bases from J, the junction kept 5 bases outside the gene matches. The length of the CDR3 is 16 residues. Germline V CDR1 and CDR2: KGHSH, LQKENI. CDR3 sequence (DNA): TGTGCCAGCTCACCGGGGACAGGAACCAACACCGGGGAGCTGTTTTTT. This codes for CASSPGTGTNTGELFF.

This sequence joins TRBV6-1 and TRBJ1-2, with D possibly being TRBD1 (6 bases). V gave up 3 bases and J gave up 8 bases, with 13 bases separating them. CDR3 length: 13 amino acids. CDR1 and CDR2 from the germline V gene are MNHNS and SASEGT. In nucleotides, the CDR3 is TGTGCCAGCAGTGATTCGAACAGGGCGGGCTACACCTTC. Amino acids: CASSDSNRAGYTF.

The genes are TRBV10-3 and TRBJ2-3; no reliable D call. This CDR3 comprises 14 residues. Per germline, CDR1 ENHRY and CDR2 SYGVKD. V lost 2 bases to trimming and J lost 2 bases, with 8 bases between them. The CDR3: CAISEPASTDTQYF. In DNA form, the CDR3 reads TGTGCCATCAGTGAGCCGGCCTCCACAGATACGCAGTATTTT.

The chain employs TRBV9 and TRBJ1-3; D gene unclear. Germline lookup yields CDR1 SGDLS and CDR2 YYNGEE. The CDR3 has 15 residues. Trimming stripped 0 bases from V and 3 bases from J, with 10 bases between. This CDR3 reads CASSVAFGVGNTIYF. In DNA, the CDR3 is TGTGCCAGCAGCGTAGCGTTTGGGGTTGGAAACACCATATATTTT.

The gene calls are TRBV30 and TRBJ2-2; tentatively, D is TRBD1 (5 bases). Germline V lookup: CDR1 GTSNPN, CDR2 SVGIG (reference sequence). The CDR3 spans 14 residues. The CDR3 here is CARTKSANTGELFF. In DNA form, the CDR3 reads TGTGCGCGGACAAAAAGTGCGAACACCGGGGAGCTGTTTTTT.

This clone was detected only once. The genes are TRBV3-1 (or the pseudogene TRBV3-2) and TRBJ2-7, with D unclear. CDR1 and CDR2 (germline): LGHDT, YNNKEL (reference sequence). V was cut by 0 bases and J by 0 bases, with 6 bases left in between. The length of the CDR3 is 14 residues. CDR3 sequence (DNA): TGTGCCAGCAGCCAAGAGGCAGCCTCCTACGAGCAGTACTTC. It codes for CASSQEAASYEQYF.

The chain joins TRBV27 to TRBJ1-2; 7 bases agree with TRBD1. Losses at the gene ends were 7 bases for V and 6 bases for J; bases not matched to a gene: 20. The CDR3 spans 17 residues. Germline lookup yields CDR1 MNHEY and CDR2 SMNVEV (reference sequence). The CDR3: CASIVVGQGELTDGYTF. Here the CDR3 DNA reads TGTGCCAGCATAGTTGTAGGGCAGGGGGAATTAACAGATGGCTACACCTTC.

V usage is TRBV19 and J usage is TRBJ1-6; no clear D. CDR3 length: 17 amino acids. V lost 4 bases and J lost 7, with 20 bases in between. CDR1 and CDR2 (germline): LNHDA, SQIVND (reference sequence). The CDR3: CASSTMAVNIGNSPLHF. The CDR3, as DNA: TGTGCCAGTAGTACTATGGCGGTAAACATCGGGAATTCACCCCTCCACTTT. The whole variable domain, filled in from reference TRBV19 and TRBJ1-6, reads DGGITQSPKYLFRKEGQNVTLSCEQNLNHDAMYWYRQDPGQGLRLIYYSQIVNDFQKGDIAEGYSVSREKKESFPLTVTSAQKNPTAFYLCASSTMAVNIGNSPLHFGNGTRLTVT.

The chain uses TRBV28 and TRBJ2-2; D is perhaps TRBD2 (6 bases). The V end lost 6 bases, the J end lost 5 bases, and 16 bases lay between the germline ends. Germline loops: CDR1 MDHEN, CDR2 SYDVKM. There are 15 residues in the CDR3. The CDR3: CASRPGGGGTGELFF. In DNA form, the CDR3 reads TGTGCCAGCAGACCCGGCGGAGGAGGGACCGGGGAGCTGTTTTTT. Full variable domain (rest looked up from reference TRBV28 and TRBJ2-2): DVKVTQSSRYLVKRTGEKVFLECVQDMDHENMFWYRQDPGLGLRLIYFSYDVKMKEKGDIPEGYSVSREKKERFSLILESASTNQTSMYLCASRPGGGGTGELFFGEGSRLTVL.

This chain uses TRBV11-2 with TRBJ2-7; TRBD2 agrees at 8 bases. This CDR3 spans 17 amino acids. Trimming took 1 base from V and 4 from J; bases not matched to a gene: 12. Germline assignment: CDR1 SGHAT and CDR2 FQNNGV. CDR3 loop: CASSLASSGAGEYEQYF. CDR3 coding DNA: TGTGCCAGCAGCTTAGCCTCCTCGGGAGCGGGAGAGTACGAGCAGTACTTC.

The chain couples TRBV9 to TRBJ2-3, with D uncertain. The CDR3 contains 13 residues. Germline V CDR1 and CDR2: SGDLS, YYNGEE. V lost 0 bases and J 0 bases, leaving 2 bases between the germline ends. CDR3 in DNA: TGTGCCAGCAGCGTAGGCAGCACAGATACGCAGTATTTT. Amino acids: CASSVGSTDTQYF.

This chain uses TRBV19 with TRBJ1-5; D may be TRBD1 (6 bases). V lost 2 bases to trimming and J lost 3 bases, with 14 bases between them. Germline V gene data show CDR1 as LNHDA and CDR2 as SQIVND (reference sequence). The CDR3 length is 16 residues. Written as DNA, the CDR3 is TGTGCCAGTAGTATACGTGCAGGGGTCCCCAATCAGCCCCAGCATTTT. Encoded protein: CASSIRAGVPNQPQHF.

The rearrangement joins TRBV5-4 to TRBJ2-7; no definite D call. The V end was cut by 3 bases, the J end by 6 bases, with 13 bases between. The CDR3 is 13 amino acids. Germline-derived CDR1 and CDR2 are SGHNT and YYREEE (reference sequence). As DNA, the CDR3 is TGTGCCAGCAGCTCCCCCGGGCCCACCGAGCAGTACTTC. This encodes CASSSPGPTEQYF.

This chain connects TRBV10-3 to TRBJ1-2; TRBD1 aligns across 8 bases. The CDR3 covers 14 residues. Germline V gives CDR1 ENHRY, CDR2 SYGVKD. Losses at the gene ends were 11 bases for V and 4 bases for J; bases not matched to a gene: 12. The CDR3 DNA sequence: TGTGCCTCGGCCATGGACAGGGAAGGCTATGGCTACACCTTC. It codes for CASAMDREGYGYTF.

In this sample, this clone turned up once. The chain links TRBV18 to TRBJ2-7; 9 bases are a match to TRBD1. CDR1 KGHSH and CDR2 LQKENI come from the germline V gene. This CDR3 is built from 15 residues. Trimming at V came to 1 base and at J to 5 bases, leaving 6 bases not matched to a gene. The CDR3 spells CASSPQSGTGNEQYF. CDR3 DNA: TGTGCCAGCTCACCACAATCCGGGACAGGGAACGAGCAGTACTTC.

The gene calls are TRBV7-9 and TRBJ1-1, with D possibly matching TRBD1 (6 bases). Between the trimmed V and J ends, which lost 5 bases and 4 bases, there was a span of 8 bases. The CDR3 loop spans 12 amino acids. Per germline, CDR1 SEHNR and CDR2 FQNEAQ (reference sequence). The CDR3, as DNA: TGTGCCAGCAGCGAGGGGGGCACTGAAGCTTTCTTT. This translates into CASSEGGTEAFF.

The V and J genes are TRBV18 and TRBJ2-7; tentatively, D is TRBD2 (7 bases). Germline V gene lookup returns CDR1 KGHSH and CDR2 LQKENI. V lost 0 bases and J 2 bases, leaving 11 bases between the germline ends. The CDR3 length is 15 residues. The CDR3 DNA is TGTGCCAGCTCACCACCTGGGAGGGGGGCCTACGAGCAGTACTTC. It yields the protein CASSPPGRGAYEQYF.

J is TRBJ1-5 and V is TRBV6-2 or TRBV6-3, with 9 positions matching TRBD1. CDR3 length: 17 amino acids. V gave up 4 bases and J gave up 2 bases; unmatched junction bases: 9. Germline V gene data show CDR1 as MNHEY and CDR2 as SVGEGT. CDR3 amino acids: CASSWIPGQGGNQPQHF. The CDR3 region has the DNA TGTGCCAGCAGTTGGATACCGGGACAGGGAGGCAATCAGCCCCAGCATTTT.

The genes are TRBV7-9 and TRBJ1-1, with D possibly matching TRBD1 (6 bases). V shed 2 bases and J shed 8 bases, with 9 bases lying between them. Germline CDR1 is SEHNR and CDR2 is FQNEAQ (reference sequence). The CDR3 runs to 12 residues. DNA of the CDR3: TGTGCCAGCAGCTTACAGGGGCAGGAAGCTTTCTTT. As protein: CASSLQGQEAFF.

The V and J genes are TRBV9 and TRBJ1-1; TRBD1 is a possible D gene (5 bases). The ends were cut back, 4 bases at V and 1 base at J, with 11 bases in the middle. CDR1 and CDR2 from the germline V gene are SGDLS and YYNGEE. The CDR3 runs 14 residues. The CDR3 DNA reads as TGTGCCAGCAGCTTTCTTCAGGGGAACACTGAAGCTTTCTTT. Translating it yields CASSFLQGNTEAFF.

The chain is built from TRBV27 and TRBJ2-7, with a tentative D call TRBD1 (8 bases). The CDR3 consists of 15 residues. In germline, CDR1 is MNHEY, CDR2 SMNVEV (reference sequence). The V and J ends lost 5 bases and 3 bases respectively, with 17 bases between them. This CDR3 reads CASSMYRGGYYEQYF. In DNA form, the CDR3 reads TGTGCCAGCAGTATGTACAGGGGGGGATACTACGAGCAGTACTTC.

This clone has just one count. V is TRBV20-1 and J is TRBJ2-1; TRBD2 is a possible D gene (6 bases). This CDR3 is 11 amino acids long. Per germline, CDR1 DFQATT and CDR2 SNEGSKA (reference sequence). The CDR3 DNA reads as TGCAGCGCGATCGGGACTTACAGGCAGTTCTTC. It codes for CSAIGTYRQFF.

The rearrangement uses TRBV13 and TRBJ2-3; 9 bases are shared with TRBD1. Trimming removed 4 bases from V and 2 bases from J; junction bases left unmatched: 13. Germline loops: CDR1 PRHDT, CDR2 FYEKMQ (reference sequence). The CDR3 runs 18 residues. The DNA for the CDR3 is TGTGCCAGCAGCTCGACGGGACAGGGAGGGAGAGACACAGATACGCAGTATTTT. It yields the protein CASSSTGQGGRDTDTQYF.

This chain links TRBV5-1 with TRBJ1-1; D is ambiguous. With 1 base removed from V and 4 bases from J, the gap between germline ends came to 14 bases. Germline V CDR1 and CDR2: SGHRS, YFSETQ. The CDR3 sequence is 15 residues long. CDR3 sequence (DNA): TGCGCCAGCAGCTTGTCGTCGTCGTCCGGCACTGAAGCTTTCTTT. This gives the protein CASSLSSSSGTEAFF.

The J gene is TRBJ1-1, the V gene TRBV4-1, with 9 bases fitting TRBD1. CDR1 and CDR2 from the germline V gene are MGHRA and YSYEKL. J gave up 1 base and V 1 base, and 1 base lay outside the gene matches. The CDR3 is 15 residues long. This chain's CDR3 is CASSQGQGGNTEAFF. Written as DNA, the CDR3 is TGCGCCAGCAGCCAAGGACAGGGGGGGAACACTGAAGCTTTCTTT.

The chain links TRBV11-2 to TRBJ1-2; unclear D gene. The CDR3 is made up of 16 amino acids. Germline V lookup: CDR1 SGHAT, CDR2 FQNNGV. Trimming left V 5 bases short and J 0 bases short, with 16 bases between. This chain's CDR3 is CASSPSFGSANYGYTF. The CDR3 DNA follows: TGTGCCAGCAGCCCCTCTTTTGGGTCAGCTAACTATGGCTACACCTTC.

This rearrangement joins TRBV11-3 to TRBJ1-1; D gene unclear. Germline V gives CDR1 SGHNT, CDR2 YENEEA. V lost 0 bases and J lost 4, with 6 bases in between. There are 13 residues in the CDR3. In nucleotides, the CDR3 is TGTGCCAGCAGCTTAGATCGGGGCACTGAAGCTTTCTTT. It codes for CASSLDRGTEAFF.

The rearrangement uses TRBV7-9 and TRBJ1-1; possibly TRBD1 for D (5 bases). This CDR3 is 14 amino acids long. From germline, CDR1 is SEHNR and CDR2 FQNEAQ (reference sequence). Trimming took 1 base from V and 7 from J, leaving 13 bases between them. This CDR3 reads CASSLGGPTFEAFF. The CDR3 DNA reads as TGTGCCAGCAGCTTAGGGGGCCCTACCTTTGAAGCTTTCTTT.

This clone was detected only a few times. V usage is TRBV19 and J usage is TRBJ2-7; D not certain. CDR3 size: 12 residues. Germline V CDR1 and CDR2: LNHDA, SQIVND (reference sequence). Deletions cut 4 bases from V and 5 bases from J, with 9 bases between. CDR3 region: CASSNPWHEQYF. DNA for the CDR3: TGTGCCAGTAGTAACCCCTGGCACGAGCAGTACTTC.